This T cell receptor (beta chain) was obtained from a study of OX40 agonist ivuxolimab in advanced cancers. About the study: At roughly 83% male, the cohort had a mean age of approximately 60 years, ranging from about 23 to 79. Eligibility admitted prior anti-PD-1, anti-PD-L1 or anti-CTLA-4 therapy; 35% to 40% had some. Whole-study findings and limits: Normalized T-cell clonal expansion was also low in a subset of nonresponders.

Of note for this clone: Its cognate antigen is unknown.

The protocol was immunoSEQ multiplex PCR, while the TCRdb copy is restricted to in-frame clones and leaves out a portion. The data hold 70,000 to 80,000 clones, with over 85% observed a single time. The clonotype comes from an adult with an advanced solid tumor such as melanoma, head and neck, liver or kidney cancer. Source: CD4+ or CD8+ T cells sorted from blood, taken in a trial of the OX40 agonist ivuxolimab.

CDR3 protein: CASSPRTSGTYEQYF. CDR3 bases: TGTGCCAGCAGCCCTCGGACTAGCGGAACCTACGAGCAGTACTTC. This rearrangement joins TRBV14 to TRBJ2-7; TRBD2 agrees at 10 bases. Per the germline V gene, CDR1 is SGHDN and CDR2 is FVKESK. Trimming removed 4 bases from V and 2 bases from J; junction bases left unmatched: 5. This CDR3 contains 15 residues.